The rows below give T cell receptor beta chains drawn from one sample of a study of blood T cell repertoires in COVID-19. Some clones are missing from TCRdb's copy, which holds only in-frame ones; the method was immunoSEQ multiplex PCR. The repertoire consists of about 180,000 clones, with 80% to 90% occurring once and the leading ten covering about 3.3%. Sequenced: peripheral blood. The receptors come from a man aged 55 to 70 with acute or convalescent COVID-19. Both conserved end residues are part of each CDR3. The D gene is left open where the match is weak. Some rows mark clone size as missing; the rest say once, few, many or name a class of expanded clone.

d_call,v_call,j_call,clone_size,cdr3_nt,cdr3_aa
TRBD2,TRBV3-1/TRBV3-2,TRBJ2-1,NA,TGTGCCAGCAGCCAAGTTAGCGGGAGGGGTTACAATGAGCAGTTCTTC,CASSQVSGRGYNEQFF
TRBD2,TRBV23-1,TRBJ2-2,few,TGCGCCAGCAGTAAACGGGGGTACGAACAGCGGGAGGGCCCTCCCGGGGAGCTGTTTTTT,CASSKRGYEQREGPPGELFF
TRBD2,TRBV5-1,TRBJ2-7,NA,TGCGCCAGCACCACGGGGGCGGGAGGTCCCGGGCAGTACTTC,CASTTGAGGPGQYF
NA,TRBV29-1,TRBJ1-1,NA,TGCAGCGGTAAACTATGGAACACTGAAGCTTTCTTT,CSGKLWNTEAFF
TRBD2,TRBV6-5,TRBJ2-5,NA,TGTGCCAGCGGACTCCTAGCGGGAGGAGGGGAGACCCAGTACTTC,CASGLLAGGGETQYF
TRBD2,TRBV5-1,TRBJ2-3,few,TGCGCCAGCAGCCCTTCGACTAGCGGGAGCACAGATACGCAGTATTTT,CASSPSTSGSTDTQYF
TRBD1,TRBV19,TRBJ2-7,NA,TGTGCCAGTAGTAGAGGGGACAGGCGGGGATCCTACGAGCAGTACTTC,CASSRGDRRGSYEQYF
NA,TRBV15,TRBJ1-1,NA,TGTGCCACCAGCGGCAGGGTATTGAACACTGAAGCTTTCTTT,CATSGRVLNTEAFF
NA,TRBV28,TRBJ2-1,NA,TGTGCCAGCAGCCTCAGGGCCTCCTACAATGAGCAGTTCTTC,CASSLRASYNEQFF
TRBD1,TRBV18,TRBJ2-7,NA,TGTGCCAGCTCACCCGGGACAGGAAATTCCTACGAGCAGTACTTC,CASSPGTGNSYEQYF
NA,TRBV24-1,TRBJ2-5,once,TGTGCCACCAGTGAGACAGGGATCGCGGGGGAGACCCAGTACTTC,CATSETGIAGETQYF
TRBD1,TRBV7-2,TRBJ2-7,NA,TGTGCCAGCAGCATTCAGGGGGCAGGGTCCTCCTACGAGCAGTACTTC,CASSIQGAGSSYEQYF
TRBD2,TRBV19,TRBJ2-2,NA,TGTGCCATTGGACTAGCGGGAAGGAGCGGGGAGCTGTTTTTT,CAIGLAGRSGELFF
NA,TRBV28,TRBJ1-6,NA,TGTGCCAGCAGGAGCGGACAGAGTAATTCACCCCTCCACTTT,CASRSGQSNSPLHF
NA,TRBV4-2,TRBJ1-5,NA,TGTGCCAGCAGCCCCTCCGACACGCTTAGCAATCAGCCCCAGCATTTT,CASSPSDTLSNQPQHF
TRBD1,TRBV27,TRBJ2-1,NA,TGTGCCAGCAGTTTGCTCGACAGGGGGTGGGGTAATGAGCAGTTCTTC,CASSLLDRGWGNEQFF
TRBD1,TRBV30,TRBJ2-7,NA,TGTGCCTGGCAGCGGACAGGGGGCTTTGAGCAGTACTTC,CAWQRTGGFEQYF
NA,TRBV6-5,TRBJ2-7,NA,TGTGCCAGCAGCCACGGGACTGTCCCCTCATCGAAGCAGTACTTC,CASSHGTVPSSKQYF
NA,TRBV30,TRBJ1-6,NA,TGTGCCTGGAGTGTACTCCACAATTCACCCCTCCACTTT,CAWSVLHNSPLHF
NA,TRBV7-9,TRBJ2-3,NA,TGTGCCAGCAATAGCGGCACAGATACGCAGTATTTT,CASNSGTDTQYF
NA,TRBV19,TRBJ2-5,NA,TGTGCCAGTAGTACGGGACAAGAGACCCAGTACTTC,CASSTGQETQYF
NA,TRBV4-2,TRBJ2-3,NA,TGTGCCAGCAGCCAGGGACAGACTAGTTTTAGCACAGATACGCAGTATTTT,CASSQGQTSFSTDTQYF
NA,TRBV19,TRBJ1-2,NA,TGTGCCAGTAGTATTCCGGGCAGGGCGACTAACTATGGCTACACCTTC,CASSIPGRATNYGYTF
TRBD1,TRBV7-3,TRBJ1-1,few,TGTGCCAGCAGCTTAGGGCAGGGGGCGCGCACTGAAGCTTTCTTT,CASSLGQGARTEAFF
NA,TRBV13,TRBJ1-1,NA,TGTGCCAGCAGCCGGCGGGTTCTGTCAGGAGGCACTGAAGCTTTCTTT,CASSRRVLSGGTEAFF
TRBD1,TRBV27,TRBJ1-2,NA,TGTGCCAGCAGTCCCCGGGACAGGGTTTTTCGGGGCTACACCTTC,CASSPRDRVFRGYTF
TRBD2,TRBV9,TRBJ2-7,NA,TGTGCCAGCAGCGAGGGACTAGCGTTGTCTTACGAGCAGTACTTC,CASSEGLALSYEQYF
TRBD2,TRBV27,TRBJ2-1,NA,TGTGCCAGCAGAACTAGCGGGACGAGGGGCTTCAATGAGCAGTTCTTC,CASRTSGTRGFNEQFF
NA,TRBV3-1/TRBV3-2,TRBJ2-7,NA,TGTGCCAGCAGCCAAGCAGGGGTCGAGCAGTACTTC,CASSQAGVEQYF
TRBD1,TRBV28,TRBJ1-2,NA,TGTGCCAGCATTAAAACAGGGGCGGCCGGGTCTAACACCTTC,CASIKTGAAGSNTF
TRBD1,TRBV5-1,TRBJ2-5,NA,TGCGCCAGCAGCTTGGAGGTTGGGACAGGGGTCGAAGAGACCCAGTACTTC,CASSLEVGTGVEETQYF
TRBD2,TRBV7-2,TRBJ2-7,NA,TGTGCCAGCAGCCAACTAGCGATCTACGAGCAGTACTTC,CASSQLAIYEQYF
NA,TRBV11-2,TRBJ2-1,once,TGTGCCAGCAGCTTAGGACTATTAAATGAGCAGTTCTTC,CASSLGLLNEQFF